This T cell receptor beta chain stems from a study of blood T cells in healthy people across ages. Across the study: Per every two T cells, about one barcoded beta molecule was captured by template switching.

Concerning this clonotype itself: Its antigen is unknown.

Through a sample-barcoded 5' primer and a J-beta primer mix, a second PCR was run for roughly 7 to 12 cycles. MiXCR, applied by TCRdb to the 5' RACE reads, yields one record per CDR3 protein. The sample carries about 780,000 distinct CDR3 sequences, around half recorded once. V shed 1 base and J 4 bases; nucleotides not matched to a gene: 6. Germline loops: CDR1 LGHNA, CDR2 YSLEER. The CDR3 runs to 15 residues. Study-wide points: More naive CD4+ cells and higher diversity marked long-lived donors relative to aged donors. PBMCs went unsorted, and a conclusive naive versus antigen-experienced comparison was therefore prevented. Naive T cell percentage and TCR beta diversity correlated strongly.

The chain uses TRBV4-3 and TRBJ1-2; 7 bases are shared with TRBD1. This clonotype originated in a man of 80 years or more in good health. The sample comprised blood. CDR3: CASSQGETGFYGYTF. CDR3 DNA: TGCGCCAGCAGCCAAGGGGAGACAGGGTTCTATGGCTACACCTTC.